This TCR beta chain was sequenced during a study of technical replicates of blood from a handful of donors. Data came from immunoSEQ multiplex PCR; TCRdb stores just in-frame clones and leaves some out. Of about 93,000 clones in the sample, about 95% were seen once. The V segment lost 7 bases and the J segment 8 bases; nucleotides outside the gene matches: 7. The CDR3 extends over 13 amino acids. In germline, CDR1 is MRHNA, CDR2 SNTAGT. The rearrangement links TRBV6-4 to TRBJ1-2, with 10 bases aligning to TRBD1. This TCR was sampled from a human donor in good health. Sequenced: T cells isolated from PBMCs. CDR3 residues: CASTSGTGAGYTF. CDR3 bases: TGTGCCAGCACCTCCGGGACAGGGGCCGGCTACACCTTC.